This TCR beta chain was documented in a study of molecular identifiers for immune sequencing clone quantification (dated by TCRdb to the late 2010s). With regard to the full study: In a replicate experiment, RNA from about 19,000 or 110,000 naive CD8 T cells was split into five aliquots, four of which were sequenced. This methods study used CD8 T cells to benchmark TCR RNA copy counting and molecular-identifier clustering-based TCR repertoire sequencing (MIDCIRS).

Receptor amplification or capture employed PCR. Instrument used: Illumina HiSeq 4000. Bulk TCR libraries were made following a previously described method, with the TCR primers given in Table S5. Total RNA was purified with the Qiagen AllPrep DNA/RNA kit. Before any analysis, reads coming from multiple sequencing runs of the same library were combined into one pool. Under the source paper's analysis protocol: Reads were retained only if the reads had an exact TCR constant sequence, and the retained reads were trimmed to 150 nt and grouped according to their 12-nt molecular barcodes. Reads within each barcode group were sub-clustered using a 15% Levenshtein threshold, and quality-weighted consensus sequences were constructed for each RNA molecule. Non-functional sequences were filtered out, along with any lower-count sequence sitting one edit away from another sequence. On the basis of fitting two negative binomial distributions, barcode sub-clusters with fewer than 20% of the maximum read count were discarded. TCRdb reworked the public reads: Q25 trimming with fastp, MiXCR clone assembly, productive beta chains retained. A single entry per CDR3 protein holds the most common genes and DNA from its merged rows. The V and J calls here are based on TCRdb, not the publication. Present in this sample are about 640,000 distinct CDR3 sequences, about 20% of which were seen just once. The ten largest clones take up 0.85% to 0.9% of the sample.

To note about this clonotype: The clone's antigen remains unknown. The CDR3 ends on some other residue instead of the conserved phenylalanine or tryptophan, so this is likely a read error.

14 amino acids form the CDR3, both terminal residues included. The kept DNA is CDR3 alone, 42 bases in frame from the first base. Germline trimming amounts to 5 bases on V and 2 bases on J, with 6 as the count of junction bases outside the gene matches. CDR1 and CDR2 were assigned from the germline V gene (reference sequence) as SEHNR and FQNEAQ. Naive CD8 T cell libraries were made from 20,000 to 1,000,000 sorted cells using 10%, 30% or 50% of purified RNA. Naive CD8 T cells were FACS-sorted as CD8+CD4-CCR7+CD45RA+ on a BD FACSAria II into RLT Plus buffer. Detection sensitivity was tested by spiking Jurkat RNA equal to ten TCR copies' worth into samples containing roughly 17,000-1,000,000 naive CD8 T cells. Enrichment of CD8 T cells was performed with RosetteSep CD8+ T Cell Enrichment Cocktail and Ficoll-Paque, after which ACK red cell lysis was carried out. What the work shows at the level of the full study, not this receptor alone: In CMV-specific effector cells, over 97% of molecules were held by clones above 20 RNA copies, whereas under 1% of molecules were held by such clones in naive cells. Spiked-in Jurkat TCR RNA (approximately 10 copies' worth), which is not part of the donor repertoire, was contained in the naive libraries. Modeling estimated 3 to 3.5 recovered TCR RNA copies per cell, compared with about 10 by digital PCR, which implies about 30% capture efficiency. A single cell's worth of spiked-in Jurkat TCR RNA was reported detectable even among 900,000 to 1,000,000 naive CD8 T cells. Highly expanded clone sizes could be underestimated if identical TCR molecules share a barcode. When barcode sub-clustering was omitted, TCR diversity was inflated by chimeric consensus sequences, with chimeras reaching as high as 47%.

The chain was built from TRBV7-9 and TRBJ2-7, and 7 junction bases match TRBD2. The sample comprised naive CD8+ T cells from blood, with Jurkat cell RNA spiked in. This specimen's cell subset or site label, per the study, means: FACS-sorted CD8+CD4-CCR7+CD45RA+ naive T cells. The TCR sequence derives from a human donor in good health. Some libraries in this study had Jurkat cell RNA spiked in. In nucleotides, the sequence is TGTGCCAGCAGCGGTGCGACTAGCACCTACGAGCAGTACTCC. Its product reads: CASSGATSTYEQYS.